The next 25 T cell receptor beta chains were all read from a single sample in a study of T cell responses to AZD1222 COVID-19 vaccine. TCRdb keeps only in-frame clones here, not all; method: immunoSEQ multiplex PCR. This table has 100,000 to 150,000 clones, around 84% appearing once. The sequencing used peripheral blood, collected on day 0 of AZD1222 vaccination. The receptors were sampled from an adult in good health.

The J gene is TRBJ2-7, the V gene TRBV12-3 or TRBV12-4, with D possibly matching TRBD2 (5 bases). This CDR3 has 13 amino acids. Trimming removed 4 bases from V and 3 bases from J, with 10 bases in between. For the CDR3, the DNA is TGTGCCAGCAGTTGGGGAAGCGGCTACGAGCAGTACTTC. It yields the protein CASSWGSGYEQYF.

J is TRBJ2-2 and V is TRBV5-1; D is possibly TRBD1 (6 bases). In germline, CDR1 is SGHRS, CDR2 YFSETQ. V was clipped by 7 bases and J by 1 base, with 11 bases between them. The CDR3 consists of 14 residues. The CDR3 DNA is TGCGCCAGCTTCTCGGACAGGAACACCGGGGAGCTGTTTTTT. Its protein is CASFSDRNTGELFF. The full variable domain, in which reference TRBV5-1 and TRBJ2-2 provide the parts outside the CDR3, is KAGVTQTPRYLIKTRGQQVTLSCSPISGHRSVSWYQQTPGQGLQFLFEYFSETQRNKGNFPGRFSGRQFSNSRSEMNVSTLELGDSALYLCASFSDRNTGELFFGEGSRLTVL.

In its sample, this clone was seen once. V is TRBV28 and J is TRBJ2-3; D is unresolved. Germline V lookup: CDR1 MDHEN, CDR2 SYDVKM. The V end lost 5 bases, the J end lost 1 base, and 4 bases lay between the germline ends. This CDR3 comprises 12 residues. The CDR3 sequence: CASSKRTDTQYF. Written as DNA, the CDR3 is TGTGCCAGCAGTAAACGCACAGATACGCAGTATTTT.

The chain couples TRBV29-1 to TRBJ1-4; D uncertain. The CDR3 is 13 amino acids. The V gene's germline CDR1 is SQVTM and CDR2 ANQGSEA. V dropped 4 bases and J dropped 8 bases, with 14 bases sitting between them. CDR3 DNA: TGCAGCGTTGGACACGCGCAAGGGGAAAAACTGTTTTTT. Protein sequence: CSVGHAQGEKLFF.

This sequence joins TRBV5-1 and TRBJ1-1; D unresolved. Trimming took 0 bases from V and 1 from J, leaving 7 bases between them. Germline CDR1 is SGHRS and CDR2 is YFSETQ. The length of the CDR3 is 14 residues. The CDR3, as DNA: TGCGCCAGCAGCTTGGGACCAGGGAACACTGAAGCTTTCTTT. Translated: CASSLGPGNTEAFF.

The chain recombines TRBV7-2 with TRBJ2-2; no clear D. Germline V gives CDR1 SGHTA, CDR2 FQGNSA. The CDR3 extends over 15 amino acids. The V gene lost 3 bases and the J gene lost 3 bases, with 11 bases spanning the gap. CDR3 region: CASSFRLRDTGELFF. The CDR3 DNA reads as TGTGCCAGCAGCTTCAGGTTAAGGGACACCGGGGAGCTGTTTTTT.

The rearrangement links TRBV21-1 to TRBJ2-7; the table calls TRBD1, which could not be checked here. TRBV21-1 is given as a pseudogene. This CDR3 comprises 16 residues. CDR3 sequence (DNA): TGTGCCAGCAGCAAGGGACAGCTGAATTACTCCTACGAGCAGTACTTC. Translated, it gives CASSKGQLNYSYEQYF.

In this sample, this clone turned up a few times. The J gene is TRBJ2-7, the V gene TRBV2, with no clear D. Trimming stripped 2 bases from V and 2 bases from J, with 7 bases between. CDR3 length: 13 amino acids. Germline V gene sequence: CDR1 SNHLY, CDR2 FYNNEI. The CDR3 protein is CASSERRTYEQYF. CDR3 coding DNA: TGTGCCAGCAGTGAACGCAGAACCTACGAGCAGTACTTC.

J is TRBJ1-5 and V is TRBV5-4, with TRBD1 as a possible D gene (5 bases). The CDR3 runs 13 residues. Germline V gene lookup returns CDR1 SGHNT and CDR2 YYREEE (reference sequence). V was clipped by 4 bases and J by 6 bases, with 11 bases between them. CDR3 bases: TGTGCCAGCAGCCCCGGGACTTCTCAGCCCCAGCATTTT. Translated: CASSPGTSQPQHF. The full variable domain, its missing parts supplied by reference TRBV5-4 and TRBJ1-5, is ETGVTQSPTHLIKTRGQQVTLRCSSQSGHNTVSWYQQALGQGPQFIFQYYREEENGRGNFPPRFSGLQFPNYSSELNVNALELDDSALYLCASSPGTSQPQHFGDGTRLSIL.

The J gene is TRBJ1-4, the V gene TRBV13; unclear D gene. CDR1 and CDR2 (germline): PRHDT, FYEKMQ (reference sequence). Trimming left V 4 bases short and J 7 bases short, with 10 bases between. The CDR3 length is 13 residues. DNA of the CDR3: TGTGCCAGCAGCTCCTACCGGGGTGAAAAACTGTTTTTT. Protein sequence: CASSSYRGEKLFF.

J is TRBJ2-7 and V is TRBV6-6; D possibly corresponds to TRBD2 (5 bases). The CDR3 is 16 residues long. V was pared by 5 bases and J by 3 bases, with 20 bases between. Per germline, CDR1 MNHNY and CDR2 SVGAGI (reference sequence). The CDR3 sequence: CASSLGHSTGFYEQYF. DNA of the CDR3: TGTGCCAGCAGTCTCGGGCACAGCACGGGGTTCTACGAGCAGTACTTC.

This CDR3 reads CASRTSRDEKLFF. CDR3 bases: TGTGCCAGTAGGACTTCGAGGGATGAAAAACTGTTTTTT. The chain employs TRBV19 and TRBJ1-4; D is ambiguous. V was cut by 6 bases and J by 6 bases, with 11 bases left in between. The CDR3 has 13 residues. CDR1 is LNHDA and CDR2 is SQIVND in the germline V gene (reference sequence).

This sequence joins TRBV6-1 and TRBJ2-7; TRBD1 aligns across 8 bases. Germline loops: CDR1 MNHNS, CDR2 SASEGT. Unmatched junction bases numbered 1, after V lost 0 bases and J lost 3 bases. The CDR3 has 14 residues. DNA of the CDR3: TGTGCCAGCAGTGAAGCGGGACAGGTCTACGAGCAGTACTTC. This encodes CASSEAGQVYEQYF.

The chain uses TRBV29-1 and TRBJ2-7; the match to TRBD1 covers 9 bases. From germline, CDR1 is SQVTM and CDR2 ANQGSEA. Unmatched junction bases numbered 18, after V lost 4 bases and J lost 5 bases. The CDR3 contains 17 residues. The CDR3 region has the DNA TGCAGCGTTGTTCAAATTCTGGGACAGGGCGGGAAGAACGAGCAGTACTTC. Translated, it gives CSVVQILGQGGKNEQYF.

This chain joins TRBV7-2 and TRBJ2-7, with D perhaps matching TRBD1 or TRBD2 (7 bases each). V dropped 4 bases and J dropped 6 bases, with 16 bases sitting between them. The germline V gene has CDR1 SGHTA and CDR2 FQGNSA. The CDR3 has 14 residues. The CDR3 here is CASSWGGTAREQYF. In nucleotides, the CDR3 is TGTGCCAGCAGCTGGGGGGGGACAGCCCGCGAGCAGTACTTC.

The gene calls are TRBV24-1 and TRBJ2-1, with 8 positions matching TRBD2. V lost 3 bases and J lost 3; bases outside the gene matches: 3. Germline V gene lookup returns CDR1 KGHDR and CDR2 SFDVKD. The CDR3 extends over 15 amino acids. The CDR3 coding sequence is TGTGCCACCAGTGATAGTAGCGGGGACTACAATGAGCAGTTCTTC. This gives the protein CATSDSSGDYNEQFF.

This chain joins TRBV2 and TRBJ1-4, with TRBD1 matching over 10 bases. The germline CDR1 and CDR2 sequences are SNHLY and FYNNEI. Trimming at V came to 3 bases and at J to 2 bases, leaving 9 bases not matched to a gene. CDR3 length: 18 amino acids. Here the CDR3 DNA reads TGTGCCAGCAGTGACCGGACAGGGGGAATTCGGACTAATGAAAAACTGTTTTTT. It is translated as CASSDRTGGIRTNEKLFF.

The chain employs TRBV27 and TRBJ2-7; 7 positions agree with TRBD2. CDR1 is MNHEY and CDR2 is SMNVEV in the germline V gene (reference sequence). Unmatched junction bases numbered 12, after V lost 6 bases and J lost 7 bases. The CDR3 is 14 amino acids. CDR3 in amino acids: CASSSPPAGGEQYF. The DNA of the CDR3 is TGTGCCAGCAGCTCACCGCCAGCCGGGGGGGAGCAGTACTTC.

V is TRBV2 and J is TRBJ1-6, with 10 bases that match TRBD1. The CDR3 loop spans 16 amino acids. Unmatched junction bases numbered 12, after V lost 7 bases and J lost 9 bases. Per germline, CDR1 SNHLY and CDR2 FYNNEI. The CDR3 DNA reads as TGTGCCAGCAATAAACCGGGACAGGGGATTAGTTCACCCCTCCACTTT. As protein: CASNKPGQGISSPLHF.

The CDR3 nucleotides read TGTGCCAGCAGTCATGACAGGGGGCGGTACGAGCAGTACTTC. This gives the protein CASSHDRGRYEQYF. The chain uses TRBV7-9 and TRBJ2-7; 10 bases match TRBD1. Trimming cost V 6 bases and J 4 bases; bases outside gene matches: 6. Germline CDR1 SEHNR, CDR2 FQNEAQ (reference sequence). The CDR3 is made up of 14 amino acids.

This chain uses TRBV5-6 with TRBJ2-3; 11 bases align to TRBD2. This CDR3 is built from 16 residues. The germline CDR1 and CDR2 sequences are SGHDT and YYEEEE. Trimming at V came to 2 bases and at J to 4 bases, leaving 6 bases not matched to a gene. This CDR3 is CASSLFSGRASDTQYF. CDR3 sequence (DNA): TGTGCCAGCAGCTTATTTAGCGGGAGGGCCTCAGATACGCAGTATTTT.

The gene calls are TRBV29-1 and TRBJ1-2, with D possibly matching TRBD1 (5 bases). Germline CDR1 reads SQVTM; CDR2 reads ANQGSEA. The CDR3 totals 13 residues. Trimming removed 4 bases from V and 7 bases from J, with 16 bases in between. CDR3 nucleotide sequence: TGCAGCGTTGTCCTCGGCGGGGGTGGTGGCTACACCTTC. This encodes CSVVLGGGGGYTF.

The CDR3 loop is CASSPPAGPGYNEQFF. The CDR3 DNA sequence: TGTGCCAGCTCACCACCGGCAGGTCCGGGGTACAATGAGCAGTTCTTC. V is TRBV18 and J is TRBJ2-1, with a weak D call TRBD2 (5 bases). This CDR3 spans 16 amino acids. Germline loops: CDR1 KGHSH, CDR2 LQKENI. Trimming left V 0 bases short and J 4 bases short, with 13 bases between.

The chain uses TRBV7-6 and TRBJ2-2; D uncertain. The V gene's germline CDR1 is SGHVS and CDR2 FNYEAQ. The V and J ends lost 1 base and 2 bases respectively, with 8 bases between them. This CDR3 comprises 15 residues. The CDR3 protein is CASSLETRNTGELFF. In nucleotides, the CDR3 is TGTGCCAGCAGCTTAGAGACACGCAACACCGGGGAGCTGTTTTTT.

V and J are TRBV5-4 and TRBJ1-4; 9 nucleotides match TRBD1. V gave up 1 base and J gave up 7 bases; unmatched junction bases: 5. Germline V gene data show CDR1 as SGHNT and CDR2 as YYREEE (reference sequence). The CDR3 is 15 amino acids. The CDR3 is CASSLSGQGLEKLFF. The DNA of the CDR3 is TGTGCCAGCAGCTTGTCGGGACAGGGACTTGAAAAACTGTTTTTT.